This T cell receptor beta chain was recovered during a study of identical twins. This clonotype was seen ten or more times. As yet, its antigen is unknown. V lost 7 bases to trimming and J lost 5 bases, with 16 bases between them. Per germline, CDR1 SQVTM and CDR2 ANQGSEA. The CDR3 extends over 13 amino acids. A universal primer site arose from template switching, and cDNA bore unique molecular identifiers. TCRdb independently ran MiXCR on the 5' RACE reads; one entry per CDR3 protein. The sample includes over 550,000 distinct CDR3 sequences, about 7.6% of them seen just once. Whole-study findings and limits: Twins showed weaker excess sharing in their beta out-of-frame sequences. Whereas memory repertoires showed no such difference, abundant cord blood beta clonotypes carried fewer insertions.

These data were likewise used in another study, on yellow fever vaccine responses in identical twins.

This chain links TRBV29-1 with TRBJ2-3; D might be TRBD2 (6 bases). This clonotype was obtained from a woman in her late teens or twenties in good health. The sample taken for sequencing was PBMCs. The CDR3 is CSAEEGLRDTQYF. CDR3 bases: TGCAGCGCCGAGGAGGGGTTGAGAGATACGCAGTATTTT.